This T cell receptor beta chain was sequenced for a study of blood T cell repertoires in COVID-19. Overall study context: Nucleic acid was either cDNA or gDNA, and it came from T cells, B-cell-depleted T cells, or PBMCs.

The V gene's germline CDR1 is SGHKS and CDR2 YYEKEE (reference sequence). This CDR3 spans 13 amino acids. V was clipped by 9 bases and J by 1 base; unmatched bases: 4. Assay used: immunoSEQ multiplex PCR; TCRdb lists only in-frame clones, some missing. The sample holds a few hundred thousand clones; about 90% are singletons and the top ten take around 2%. Adults between about 18 and 95 years of age took part from 20 to 25 US areas. Donors were grouped by their self-reported clinical history. The chain combines TRBV5-5 with TRBJ1-1; 9 nucleotides line up with TRBD1. The clonotype was recovered from a man aged 35-49 years in a cohort exposed to, infected with or recovered from COVID-19 (not recorded which). Sequencing was performed on PBMCs or T cells enriched from blood (not recorded which). The CDR3 bases are TGTGCCACCAGGACAGGGGCGAACACTGAAGCTTTCTTT. Its translation is CATRTGANTEAFF.